A single sample is the source of the 12 T cell receptor beta chains below, sequenced in a study of blood T cells in healthy people across ages. It was with a sample-barcoded 5' primer and a J-beta primer mix that a second PCR of about 7 to 12 cycles was run. TCRdb processed the 5' RACE reads anew with MiXCR; each CDR3 protein has one entry. The table records about 1.5 million distinct CDR3 sequences, roughly 43% of them present only once. Sequencing was carried out using blood. The receptors stem from a woman aged 18 to 35 in good health.

This clonotype turned up a few times. The rearrangement uses TRBV20-1 and TRBJ1-6, with D hard to call. The germline V and J ends were trimmed by 6 bases and 0 bases, with 9 bases remaining between them. Germline V CDR1 and CDR2: DFQATT, SNEGSKA (reference sequence). The CDR3 has 14 amino acids. The CDR3 is CSAQPSSYNSPLHF. In DNA form, the CDR3 reads TGCAGTGCACAACCTAGCTCCTATAATTCACCCCTCCACTTT.

The chain uses TRBV6-6 and TRBJ2-2, with D possibly TRBD2 on 5 matching bases. In germline, CDR1 is MNHNY, CDR2 SVGAGI (reference sequence). V lost 8 bases, J lost 6 bases, and 13 bases lay in between. The CDR3 is 13 amino acids. The CDR3 region is CASYSPEAGELFF. DNA for the CDR3: TGTGCCAGCTATTCCCCGGAGGCCGGGGAGCTGTTTTTT.

This clonotype has more than one count but fewer than ten. The V call is TRBV5-1, the J call TRBJ1-1, with D maybe TRBD1 (5 bases). The CDR3 contains 14 residues. The V gene lost 6 bases and the J gene lost 3 bases, with 15 bases spanning the gap. Germline CDR1 SGHRS, CDR2 YFSETQ. CDR3 amino acids: CASKREGPHTEAFF. CDR3 in DNA: TGCGCCAGCAAACGGGAGGGGCCGCACACTGAAGCTTTCTTT.

There are a few counts of this clonotype. The rearrangement joins TRBV5-1 to TRBJ1-1, with TRBD1 matching 8 bases. J lost 4 bases, V lost 3 bases, and 5 bases had no gene match. Germline V gives CDR1 SGHRS, CDR2 YFSETQ. The CDR3 is 14 amino acids. The CDR3 protein is CASSWKTGGTEAFF. The CDR3 DNA is TGCGCCAGCAGCTGGAAAACAGGGGGCACTGAAGCTTTCTTT. Variable domain in full (rest from reference TRBV5-1 and TRBJ1-1): KAGVTQTPRYLIKTRGQQVTLSCSPISGHRSVSWYQQTPGQGLQFLFEYFSETQRNKGNFPGRFSGRQFSNSRSEMNVSTLELGDSALYLCASSWKTGGTEAFFGQGTRLTVV.

V gene TRBV5-1 combines with J gene TRBJ2-3; D is ambiguous. This CDR3 comprises 12 residues. Trimming removed 5 bases at V and 6 bases at J, with 10 bases between. Germline assignment: CDR1 SGHRS and CDR2 YFSETQ. The CDR3 here is CASSIGSDTQYF. CDR3 sequence (DNA): TGCGCCAGCAGTATCGGGTCGGATACGCAGTATTTT.

This clonotype appeared once. Sequence at one end of the junction differs from germline and may be a read error. The chain couples TRBV11-2 to TRBJ2-5, with TRBD2 as a possible D gene (5 bases). The germline V gene encodes CDR1 SGHAT and CDR2 FQNNGV. The CDR3 is made up of 13 amino acids. Here the CDR3 DNA reads TGTGACAGCAGCAAGACTACAAAAGAGACCCAGTACTTC. Its translation is CDSSKTTKETQYF.

The chain joins TRBV7-9 to TRBJ2-1; TRBD2 matches at 13 bases. This CDR3 has 17 residues. Germline-derived CDR1 and CDR2 are SEHNR and FQNEAQ (reference sequence). Losses at the gene ends were 0 bases for V and 7 bases for J; bases not matched to a gene: 6. As DNA, the CDR3 is TGTGCCAGCAGCTTAGCGCAAGGACTAGCGGGGGATAATGAGCAGTTCTTC. Its protein is CASSLAQGLAGDNEQFF.

The table lists this clonotype with a few counts. The DNA for the CDR3 is TGTGCCAGCAGCGCCCGGGACAGGGGTGATGAGCAGTTCTTC. Translating gives CASSARDRGDEQFF. The J gene is TRBJ2-1, the V gene TRBV4-2, with TRBD1 matching over 10 bases. This CDR3 is built from 14 residues. The germline CDR1 and CDR2 sequences are LGHNA and YNFKEQ. V gave up 5 bases and J gave up 8 bases; unmatched junction bases: 6.

V usage is TRBV30 and J usage is TRBJ2-5, with TRBD2 as a possible D gene (6 bases). The J call may be mistaken, given a closer DNA end match to TRBJ2-1. Germline assignment: CDR1 GTSNPN and CDR2 SVGIG (reference sequence). The CDR3 runs 12 residues. The CDR3 loop reads CAWSSGQETQFF. The CDR3 DNA reads as TGTGCCTGGAGTAGCGGGCAAGAGACCCAGTTCTTC.

This clonotype has a count of ten or more. The chain has TRBV29-1 and TRBJ2-7; the D is unclear. CDR1 is SQVTM, CDR2 ANQGSEA, per germline. This CDR3 has 12 amino acids. Between the trimmed V and J ends, which lost 0 bases and 3 bases, there was a span of 6 bases. The DNA for the CDR3 is TGCAGCGTTGAAGATCTTGGCTACGAGCAGTACTTC. Translation: CSVEDLGYEQYF.

This clonotype was found a few times. V gene TRBV20-1 combines with J gene TRBJ1-4, with a tentative D call TRBD1 (6 bases). Trimming removed 3 bases from V and 14 bases from J, with 19 bases in between. The CDR3 is made up of 13 amino acids. Germline V CDR1 and CDR2: DFQATT, SNEGSKA (reference sequence). CDR3 protein: CSARWAGAPRLFF. CDR3 nucleotides: TGCAGTGCTAGGTGGGCAGGGGCCCCCCGGCTGTTTTTT.

V and J are TRBV7-9 and TRBJ2-3; a weak D match, TRBD2 (6 bases). This CDR3 contains 17 residues. The V end lost 2 bases, the J end lost 2 bases, and 17 bases lay between the germline ends. CDR1 and CDR2 from the germline V gene are SEHNR and FQNEAQ (reference sequence). Here the CDR3 reads CASSLKDLASDTDTQYF. The CDR3 nucleotides are TGTGCCAGCAGCTTAAAGGATCTAGCGTCAGACACAGATACGCAGTATTTT.